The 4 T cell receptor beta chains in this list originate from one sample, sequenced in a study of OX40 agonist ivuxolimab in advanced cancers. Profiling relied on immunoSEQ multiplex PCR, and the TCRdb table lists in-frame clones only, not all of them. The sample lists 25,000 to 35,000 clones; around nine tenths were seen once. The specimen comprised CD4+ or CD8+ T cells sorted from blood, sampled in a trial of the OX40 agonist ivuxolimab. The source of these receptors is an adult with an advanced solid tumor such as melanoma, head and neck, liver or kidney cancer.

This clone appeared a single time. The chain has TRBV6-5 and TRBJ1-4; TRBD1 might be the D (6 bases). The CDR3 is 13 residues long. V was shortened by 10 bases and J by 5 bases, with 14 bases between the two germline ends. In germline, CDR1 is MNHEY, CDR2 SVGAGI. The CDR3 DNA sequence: TGTGCCACCATAGACAGGCGCAATGAAAAACTGTTTTTT. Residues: CATIDRRNEKLFF.

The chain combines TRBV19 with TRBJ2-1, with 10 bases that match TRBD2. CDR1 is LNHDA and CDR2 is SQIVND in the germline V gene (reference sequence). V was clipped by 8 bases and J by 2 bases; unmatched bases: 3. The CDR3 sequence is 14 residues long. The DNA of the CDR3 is TGTGCCAGTCATCTAGCGGGAGCCTACAATGAGCAGTTCTTC. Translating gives CASHLAGAYNEQFF.

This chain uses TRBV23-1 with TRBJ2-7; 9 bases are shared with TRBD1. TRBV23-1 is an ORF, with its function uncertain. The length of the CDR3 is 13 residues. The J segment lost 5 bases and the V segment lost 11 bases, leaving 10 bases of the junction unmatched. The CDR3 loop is CARDRGDRDEQYF. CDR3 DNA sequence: TGCGCCCGCGACAGGGGGGACCGGGACGAGCAGTACTTC.

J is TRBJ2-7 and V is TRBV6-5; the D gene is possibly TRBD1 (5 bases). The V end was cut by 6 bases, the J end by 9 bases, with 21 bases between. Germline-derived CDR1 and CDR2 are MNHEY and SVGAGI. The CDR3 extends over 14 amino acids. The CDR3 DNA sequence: TGTGCCAGCAGCCCCGACAGCGAAGTTACGACGCAGTACTTC. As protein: CASSPDSEVTTQYF.